The following is a T cell receptor beta chain sequence with its context. Its specificity is not known. This sample is part of a study of Ad26.COV2.S vaccination and SARS-CoV-2 variants. Some clones are missing from TCRdb's copy, which holds only in-frame ones; the method was immunoSEQ multiplex PCR. Of 300,000 to 500,000 clones in the sample, more than 85% were seen once. The sample's treatment: about 20 received Ad26.COV2.S at low or high dose, single or two shots; 5 received placebo; per-sample allocation not given. Repertoires come from day 63 after the first vaccine or placebo injection. Overall study findings and caveats: Analyses that measured TCR breadth and depth may have underestimated total T cell responses.

The CDR3 has 12 amino acids. The germline V and J ends were trimmed by 4 bases and 8 bases, with 11 bases remaining between them. Per germline, CDR1 PRHDT and CDR2 FYEKMQ (reference sequence). The V call is TRBV13, the J call TRBJ1-1; a possible D gene is TRBD1 (6 bases). The TCR was taken from a person aged 18-60 years who received the Ad26.COV2.S COVID-19 vaccine or a placebo. Here the sequenced sample was peripheral blood, taken in a trial of Ad26.COV2.S vaccine versus placebo. In DNA form, the CDR3 reads TGTGCCAGCAGCTCGTCCGGGACAGAAGCTTTCTTT. Its protein is CASSSSGTEAFF.